This T cell receptor beta chain was documented in a study of blood T cell repertoires in COVID-19. Looked up from germline, CDR1 is LNHNV and CDR2 is YYDKDF (reference sequence). V was shortened by 4 bases and J by 0 bases, with 10 bases between the two germline ends. This CDR3 comprises 15 residues. Authors' methods: Quantification of nucleated cells was approximated via reference gene primer amplification. Clones were read by immunoSEQ multiplex PCR, and TCRdb kept only the in-frame ones, dropping some. Clone size and V and J calls were adopted from that table, with D and trimming inferred from the DNA. Of 63,000 or so clones in the sample, roughly 89% were seen once.

The sequence derives from a man aged 55-75 years with acute or convalescent COVID-19. V usage is TRBV15 and J usage is TRBJ1-3; D ambiguous. The sample was peripheral blood. DNA of the CDR3: TGTGCCACCAGCAAAACTCCCGCCTCTGGAAACACCATATATTTT. Protein: CATSKTPASGNTIYF. The full variable domain, with the rest looked up from reference TRBV15 and TRBJ1-3, is DAMVIQNPRYQVTQFGKPVTLSCSQTLNHNVMYWYQQKSSQAPKLLFHYYDKDFNNEADTPDNFQSRRPNTSFCFLDIRSPGLGDTAMYLCATSKTPASGNTIYFGEGSWLTVV.